These T cell receptor beta chains were read from a single sample in a study of read filtering for tumor transcriptome and immune sequencing. MiXCR, run by TCRdb on the reads, gives a single entry per CDR3 protein. The data show 48,000 or so distinct CDR3 sequences, roughly a fifth seen once. Source material: a population of CD138-negative cells sorted from bone marrow. The receptor set was obtained from a donor at least 40 years old with multiple myeloma. Both conserved end residues are part of each CDR3. D genes are given only for firm matches. Clone size is not always given. Where it is, it says once, few, many or a class for expanded clones.

v_call	clone_size	j_call	d_call	cdr3_nt	cdr3_aa
TRBV29-1	many	TRBJ1-2	.	TGCAGCTCCGCGGGGGGGGCAAACGGCTATGGCTACACCTTC	CSSAGGANGYGYTF
TRBV5-6	many	TRBJ2-6	.	TGTGCCAGCAGCCAACTCCAGGAGAGGAGTGGGGCCAACGTCCTGACTTTC	CASSQLQERSGANVLTF
TRBV18	many	TRBJ2-2	.	TGTGCCAGCTCACTCCTAGGGACCGCGAACACCGGGGAGCTGTTTTTT	CASSLLGTANTGELFF
TRBV3-1	many	TRBJ1-4	.	TGTGCCAGCAGCCAAGTAGGGGCCTGGAGAGAAAAACTGTTTTTT	CASSQVGAWREKLFF
TRBV7-8	many	TRBJ2-7	.	TGTGCCAGCAGGATCCGGGGACGACAGTACGAGCAGTACTTC	CASRIRGRQYEQYF
TRBV4-3	many	TRBJ2-2	TRBD2	TGCGCCAGCAGCCGGAAAGCGGGAGGGCCGGGCGGGGAGCTGTTTTTT	CASSRKAGGPGGELFF
TRBV4-3	few	TRBJ2-6	TRBD2	TGCGCCAGCAGCCAAGTACCCGCAAATGCTGCGGGAGGGATCAGCTCTGGGGCCAACGTCCTGACTTTC	CASSQVPANAAGGISSGANVLTF
TRBV4-1	.	TRBJ2-7	TRBD2	TGCGCCAGCGGCCAAGAGTTGACCGGGACTACAAACGGAATCGACGAGCAGTACTTC	CASGQELTGTTNGIDEQYF
TRBV7-2	many	TRBJ1-1	TRBD1	TGTGCCAGCAGCCGAGGGGGCGCGGGTATAAGCACTGAAGCTTTCTTT	CASSRGGAGISTEAFF
TRBV21-1	many	TRBJ1-4	.	TGTGCCAGCAGCAAAGAAGGCAGGGGCATGGAAAAACTGTTTTTT	CASSKEGRGMEKLFF
TRBV5-5	.	TRBJ2-3	.	TGTGCCAGCAGTCTGTGGGGGGACACAGATACGCAGTATTTT	CASSLWGDTDTQYF
TRBV7-9	many	TRBJ2-3	TRBD2	TGTGCCAGCAGCCCTACGGGACTAGCCGGGGATACGCAGTATTTT	CASSPTGLAGDTQYF
TRBV20-1	many	TRBJ2-5	TRBD2	TGCAGTGCTAGTAATCTACGGGAGGCTCAAGAGACCCAGTACTTC	CSASNLREAQETQYF
TRBV29-1	many	TRBJ2-7	.	TGCAGCGTTGCCACCGTCCACGAGCAGTACTTC	CSVATVHEQYF